A single sample is the source of the 29 T cell receptor beta chains below, sequenced in a study of tissue T cells after allogeneic stem cell transplantation. The method was immunoSEQ multiplex PCR; TCRdb's version includes in-frame clones alone and lacks a portion of them. Among over 45,000 clones listed, approximately 70% were seen once. Sequenced: sorted cells pooled from one or two spleens. Source of these receptors: a pool of C57BL/6 mice in good health.

Concerning this clone: The listed genes are named as in mouse. The read terminates 1 residue before the CDR3 end, so the remaining end is supplied by the germline J gene. The chain is built from TRBV16 and TRBJ2-4; D is perhaps TRBD2 (6 bases). Germline CDR1 and CDR2: SGHSA and FRNQAP. This CDR3 has 14 residues. V shed 5 bases and J shed 0 bases, with 9 bases lying between them. CDR3 DNA, as far as it was read: TGTGCAAGCAGCCGGACTGTTAGTCAAAACACCTTGTAC. Protein product: CASSRTVSQNTLY. The whole CDR3 protein is CASSRTVSQNTLYF.

Remarks on this clone: The gene names given are mouse names. Read data end 1 residue before the CDR3 end; the end is taken from the germline J gene. The V call is TRBV16, the J call TRBJ2-1; 9 nucleotides line up with TRBD1. Trimming cost V 5 bases and J 4 bases; bases outside gene matches: 3. There are 14 residues in the CDR3. CDR1 is SGHSA, CDR2 FRNQAP, per germline. CDR3 bases read: TGTGCAAGCAGCCCACAGGGGGCTTATGCTGAGCAGTTC. Protein sequence: CASSPQGAYAEQF. The CDR3 in its entirety is CASSPQGAYAEQFF.

With regard to this clone: Genes here carry mouse names. The CDR3 end falls 1 residue outside the read, so it is completed with the germline J gene. The chain carries TRBV1 and TRBJ2-1; 8 positions match TRBD1. This CDR3 comprises 13 residues. Per germline, CDR1 NSQYPW and CDR2 LRSPGD (reference sequence). After removal of 5 bases from V and 4 bases from J, the junction contained 1 base not matched to a gene. The CDR3 bases that were read are TGCACCTGCAGTCGGACAGGGTATGCTGAGCAGTTC. This translates into CTCSRTGYAEQF. The entire CDR3 protein reads CTCSRTGYAEQFF.

With respect to this clone: Genes and germline are mouse. The sequence runs out 1 residue before the end of the CDR3; the remainder is reconstructed from the germline J gene. V usage is TRBV2 and J usage is TRBJ1-6; 12 bases match TRBD1. TRBJ1-6 is classed as an ORF, of uncertain function. Germline values: CDR1 LGHNA, CDR2 YSYQKL. This CDR3 is 15 amino acids long. V shed 4 bases and J 8 bases; nucleotides not matched to a gene: 3. The part of the CDR3 DNA that was read is TGTGCCAGCAGCCCTGGGACAGGGGGCGATTCGCCCCTCTAC. Its translation: CASSPGTGGDSPLY. The full CDR3 reads CASSPGTGGDSPLYF.

About this clone itself: Gene and germline names: mouse. Coverage ceases 1 residue before the CDR3 finishes, and the germline J gene fills in the end. This chain uses TRBV19 with TRBJ2-1, with 11 bases matching TRBD1. CDR1 FNHDT and CDR2 SITEND come from the germline V gene (reference sequence). The CDR3 has 15 amino acids. Trimming removed 1 base from V and 4 bases from J; junction bases left unmatched: 1. The CDR3 DNA, read in part, is TGTGCCAGCAGTATACGGGACAGGGGGTATGCTGAGCAGTTC. Translating gives CASSIRDRGYAEQF. In full, the CDR3 is CASSIRDRGYAEQFF.

Details on this clone: Gene and germline names: mouse. The observed sequence ends 1 residue before the CDR3 terminus, with the missing tail filled in from the germline J gene. The V and J genes are TRBV12-1 and TRBJ1-5, with 10 nucleotides matching TRBD1. Unmatched junction bases numbered 0, after V lost 0 bases and J lost 5 bases. CDR3 length: 14 amino acids. In germline, CDR1 is SGHSN, CDR2 HYEKVE. This CDR3 is CASSLGTGDQAPLF. CDR3 DNA, as far as it was read: TGTGCCAGCTCTCTCGGGACAGGGGACCAGGCTCCGCTT.

As concerns this clone: The germline and genes are mouse ones. The DNA ends 1 residue before the CDR3 does, and the rest of the CDR3 is filled in from the germline J gene. This sequence joins TRBV20 and TRBJ2-1; no definite D call. The germline V gene encodes CDR1 GFQATS and CDR2 STVNSAI. Trimming took 5 bases from V and 1 from J, leaving 3 bases between them. This CDR3 comprises 11 residues. The sequenced CDR3 bases are TGTGGTGCTCGCAACTATGCTGAGCAGTTC. It translates to CGARNYAEQF. The complete CDR3 reads CGARNYAEQFF.

Details on this clone: Each gene name is a mouse one. The CDR3 reads CASSQYNYAEQFF. The DNA read from the CDR3 is TGTGCCAGCAGCCAATATAACTATGCTGAGCAGTTC. This rearrangement joins TRBV2 to TRBJ2-1; D not certain. The CDR3 goes on 1 residue after the read ends, and that part is filled in from the germline J gene. V was clipped by 2 bases and J by 0 bases, with 2 bases between them. CDR3 length: 13 amino acids. CDR1 and CDR2 from the germline V gene are LGHNA and YSYQKL.

In the case of this clone: These gene names are mouse names. The CDR3 is cut off 1 residue early in the read; its end comes from the germline J gene. The sample has other DNA sequences that encode this CDR3 too. This rearrangement joins TRBV29 to TRBJ1-3; D is ambiguous. V lost 0 bases and J lost 0, with 6 bases in between. The germline CDR1 and CDR2 sequences are MSHET and SYDVDS. The CDR3 is made up of 15 amino acids. CDR3 region: CASSLSRNSGNTLYF. CDR3 bases read: TGTGCTAGCAGTTTATCGCGGAATTCTGGAAATACGCTCTAT.

Details on this clone: Gene names and germline refer to mouse. The read ends 1 residue early relative to the CDR3; the germline J gene fills the gap. The V gene is TRBV12-1, the J gene TRBJ1-1, with unresolved D. Per germline, CDR1 SGHSN and CDR2 HYEKVE. CDR3 size: 13 residues. Trimming stripped 0 bases from V and 0 bases from J, with 4 bases between. CDR3 sequence: CASSLNANTEVFF. The DNA read from the CDR3 is TGTGCCAGCTCTCTCAATGCAAACACAGAAGTCTTC.

In regard to this clone: Mouse germline and gene names are used. The CDR3 end falls 1 residue outside the read, so it is completed with the germline J gene. The V gene is TRBV13-1, the J gene TRBJ1-6; D might be TRBD1 (6 bases). TRBJ1-6 belongs to the ORF category, with a function that is uncertain. The germline V gene encodes CDR1 NSHNY and CDR2 SYGAGN. The CDR3 contains 14 residues. V was clipped by 4 bases and J by 7 bases, with 12 bases between them. Incomplete CDR3 DNA: TGTGCCAGCAGTCGTACAGGGCAGAATTCGCCCCTCTAC. Amino acid sequence: CASSRTGQNSPLY. The whole CDR3 region reads CASSRTGQNSPLYF.

Comments on this clone: Gene and germline names: mouse. The CDR3 end falls 1 residue outside the read, so it is completed with the germline J gene. The rearrangement uses TRBV3 and TRBJ1-5; 7 positions agree with TRBD1. This CDR3 has 14 amino acids. After removal of 4 bases from V and 5 bases from J, the junction contained 5 bases not matched to a gene. Germline V gene data show CDR1 as SNHLY and CDR2 as FYNGKV (reference sequence). The CDR3 DNA, read in part, is TGTGCCAGCAGCTCGGACAGGATTGACCAGGCTCCGCTT. This gives the protein CASSSDRIDQAPL. The full CDR3 sequence reads CASSSDRIDQAPLF.

As for this clone: Gene names follow the mouse nomenclature. Read coverage stops 1 residue before the CDR3 terminus; the germline J gene supplies the remainder. The chain joins TRBV19 to TRBJ2-7; TRBD1 matches at 8 bases. V shed 2 bases and J 3 bases; nucleotides not matched to a gene: 4. This CDR3 has 14 residues. Germline CDR1 and CDR2: FNHDT and SITEND (reference sequence). The sequenced CDR3 bases are TGTGCCAGCAGTATGGGACAGGCCGTCTATGAACAGTAC. As protein: CASSMGQAVYEQY. The whole CDR3 protein reads CASSMGQAVYEQYF.

On this clone: Gene names refer to mouse genes. The CDR3 is cut off 1 residue early in the read; its end comes from the germline J gene. This chain joins TRBV29 and TRBJ1-4; 9 positions agree with TRBD1. Germline-derived CDR1 and CDR2 are MSHET and SYDVDS. This CDR3 is 15 amino acids long. V trimming: 3 bases; J trimming: 5 bases; junction bases outside the gene matches: 4. The CDR3 protein is CASSLSDRGNERLFF. Incomplete CDR3 DNA: TGTGCTAGCAGTTTGAGCGACAGGGGGAACGAAAGATTATTT.

As regards this clone: Any gene name here is a mouse gene name. Read sequence stops 1 residue before the CDR3 end, and the germline J gene provides the missing end. The gene calls are TRBV5 and TRBJ1-1, with no clear D. The CDR3 has 15 amino acids. CDR1 LGHNA and CDR2 YNLKQL come from the germline V gene (reference sequence). Trimming took off 0 bases at V and 0 bases at J, with 8 bases between the two ends. CDR3 sequence: CASSQDGVANTEVFF. The DNA read from the CDR3 is TGTGCCAGCAGCCAAGATGGGGTTGCAAACACAGAAGTCTTC.

With regard to this clone: Mouse gene names apply. The read finishes 1 residue shy of the CDR3 end, and the germline J gene is used to complete it. The chain uses TRBV1 and TRBJ1-5; D is unclear. Per the germline V gene, CDR1 is NSQYPW and CDR2 is LRSPGD (reference sequence). The CDR3 runs 14 residues. V lost 3 bases, J lost 0 bases, and 6 bases lay in between. CDR3 in amino acids: CTCSAHGNNQAPLF. The sequenced CDR3 bases are TGCACCTGCAGTGCCCACGGTAACAACCAGGCTCCGCTT.

Details on this clone: Mouse germline and gene names are used. The sequenced fragment ends 1 residue before the CDR3 boundary, so the rest is inferred from the germline J gene. This specimen includes other DNA sequences encoding the same CDR3. The genes are TRBV20 and TRBJ1-3; D ambiguous. Germline values: CDR1 GFQATS, CDR2 STVNSAI. This CDR3 has 12 amino acids. V was trimmed by 4 bases and J by 0 bases, leaving 4 bases between them. CDR3 DNA, as far as it was read: TGTGGTGCTACTGGTTCTGGAAATACGCTCTAT. This codes for CGATGSGNTLY. The whole CDR3 is CGATGSGNTLYF.

This clone was observed a handful of times. All gene names here are mouse names. Sequencing ends 1 residue short of the CDR3 end; the germline J gene provides the rest. The genes are TRBV12-1 and TRBJ2-7; the match to TRBD2 covers 14 bases. Germline CDR1 and CDR2: SGHSN and HYEKVE. There are 14 residues in the CDR3. V trimming: 2 bases; J trimming: 7 bases; junction bases outside the gene matches: 3. This chain's CDR3 is CASSRDWGGEEQYF. The CDR3 DNA, read in part, is TGTGCCAGCTCTCGGGACTGGGGGGGCGAGGAACAGTAC.

As regards this clone: Gene names denote mouse genes. With the read ending 1 residue before the CDR3 end, the germline J gene is used to fill in that end. The chain combines TRBV2 with TRBJ2-3; D is perhaps TRBD1 or TRBD2 (7 bases each). The CDR3 is made up of 16 amino acids. The germline V and J ends were trimmed by 4 bases and 0 bases, with 14 bases remaining between them. Germline CDR1 is LGHNA and CDR2 is YSYQKL. The CDR3 is CASSRRGGSSAETLYF. CDR3 bases read: TGTGCCAGCAGCCGCAGGGGGGGGTCTAGTGCAGAAACGCTGTAT.

As to this clone: Germline and genes here are mouse. The read finishes 1 residue shy of the CDR3 end, and the germline J gene is used to complete it. J is TRBJ2-4 and V is TRBV13-2, with 8 bases fitting TRBD2. The junction had 3 bases not matched to a gene; V was cut back by 0 bases and J by 0 bases. CDR3 size: 16 residues. The germline V gene encodes CDR1 NNHNN and CDR2 SYGAGS (reference sequence). CDR3 sequence reads: CASGDVLGGSQNTLYF. CDR3 DNA, as far as it was read: TGTGCCAGCGGTGATGTCCTGGGGGGAAGTCAAAACACCTTGTAC.

In regard to this clone: The listed genes are named as in mouse. The covered CDR3 bases are TGTGCCAGCAGTATAGCTAGGGCAGGGTTCAACGAAAGATTATTT. Its protein product is CASSIARAGFNERLF. The full CDR3 protein reads CASSIARAGFNERLFF. The rearrangement uses TRBV19 and TRBJ1-4; tentatively, D is TRBD1 (5 bases). The observed sequence ends 1 residue before the CDR3 terminus, with the missing tail filled in from the germline J gene. The CDR3 sequence is 16 residues long. Germline V CDR1 and CDR2: FNHDT, SITEND (reference sequence). Between the trimmed V and J ends, which lost 0 bases and 4 bases, there was a span of 13 bases.

Concerning this clone itself: These gene names are mouse names. The read terminates 1 residue before the CDR3 end, so the remaining end is supplied by the germline J gene. The chain recombines TRBV13-3 with TRBJ1-1; D unresolved. The CDR3 runs to 14 residues. The germline V gene has CDR1 NNHDY and CDR2 SYVADS. V was clipped by 0 bases and J by 0 bases, with 6 bases between them. The CDR3 DNA, read in part, is TGTGCCAGCAGTGATGTGGGGACAAACACAGAAGTCTTC. It yields the protein CASSDVGTNTEVF. The full CDR3 reads CASSDVGTNTEVFF.

A remark on this clone: Gene names and germline match the mouse. The sequence runs out 1 residue before the end of the CDR3; the remainder is reconstructed from the germline J gene. The rearrangement links TRBV5 to TRBJ1-6, with D hard to call. TRBJ1-6 is recorded as an ORF, its role being uncertain. Looked up from germline, CDR1 is LGHNA and CDR2 is YNLKQL (reference sequence). Trimming removed 3 bases from V and 1 base from J, with 4 bases in between. CDR3 length equals 14 residues. The CDR3: CASSQYSYNSPLYF. The sequenced CDR3 bases are TGTGCCAGCAGCCAGTACTCCTATAATTCGCCCCTCTAC.

A word on this clone: Genes here carry mouse names. Read sequence stops 1 residue before the CDR3 end, and the germline J gene provides the missing end. The J gene is TRBJ1-6, the V gene TRBV31, with D uncertain. TRBJ1-6 is labeled an ORF, and its function is uncertain. The V and J ends lost 0 bases and 11 bases respectively, with 8 bases between them. The CDR3 runs 12 residues. Germline loops: CDR1 GKSSPN, CDR2 SITVG. CDR3 DNA (partial): TGTGCCTGGAGTCTACGGGAGGCGCCCCTCTAC. Encoded protein: CAWSLREAPLY. The full CDR3 sequence reads CAWSLREAPLYF.

This clone was detected a few times. Gene names and germline match the mouse. The CDR3 end is not reached by the read, which stops 1 residue before it; the germline J gene fills it in. The chain has TRBV19 and TRBJ2-7; D is possibly TRBD1 or TRBD2 (6 bases each). V lost 3 bases and J 1 base, leaving 8 bases between the germline ends. CDR3 size: 13 residues. Germline V gene data show CDR1 as FNHDT and CDR2 as SITEND (reference sequence). CDR3 residues: CASSRGGSYEQYF. The covered CDR3 bases are TGTGCCAGCAGTAGAGGGGGGTCCTATGAACAGTAC.

With respect to this clone: Mouse gene names apply. With the read ending 1 residue before the CDR3 end, the germline J gene is used to fill in that end. The V gene is TRBV13-3, the J gene TRBJ2-1; D is perhaps TRBD1 (6 bases). V was trimmed by 2 bases and J by 5 bases, leaving 8 bases between them. Germline V CDR1 and CDR2: NNHDY, SYVADS. The CDR3 has 13 residues. The CDR3 DNA, read in part, is TGTGCCAGCAGTGAGAGGGACAATGCTGAGCAGTTC. This translates into CASSERDNAEQF. The whole CDR3 reads CASSERDNAEQFF.

This clone was observed a handful of times. Gene labels here are mouse ones. The sequenced fragment ends 1 residue before the CDR3 boundary, so the rest is inferred from the germline J gene. The V call is TRBV16, the J call TRBJ1-1; the match to TRBD1 covers 10 bases. The CDR3 spans 13 residues. CDR1 and CDR2 (germline): SGHSA, FRNQAP. This CDR3 is CASGDRGNTEVFF. Incomplete CDR3 DNA: TGTGCCAGCGGGGACAGGGGAAACACAGAAGTCTTC.

In regard to this clone: Genes here carry mouse names. The missing CDR3 end, 1 residue past where the read stops, is filled in from the germline J gene. The chain employs TRBV13-1 and TRBJ1-1; a possible D gene is TRBD1 (6 bases). The V end lost 0 bases, the J end lost 0 bases, and 9 bases lay between the germline ends. The CDR3 has 15 amino acids. Germline V CDR1 and CDR2: NSHNY, SYGAGN. This CDR3 is CASSDGGGPNTEVFF. The sequenced CDR3 bases are TGTGCCAGCAGTGATGGGGGGGGGCCAAACACAGAAGTCTTC.

As for this clone: The genes and germline here are from mouse. The read is 1 residue too short to cover the CDR3 end, so that end is filled in from the germline J gene. V usage is TRBV17 and J usage is TRBJ1-1, with D possibly TRBD1 on 6 matching bases. This CDR3 region has 14 residues. Deletions cut 5 bases from V and 0 bases from J, with 10 bases between. Germline CDR1 and CDR2: MNHDT and YYDKIL. This chain's CDR3 is CASSVDSANTEVFF. CDR3 bases read: TGTGCTAGCAGTGTGGACAGTGCAAACACAGAAGTCTTC.